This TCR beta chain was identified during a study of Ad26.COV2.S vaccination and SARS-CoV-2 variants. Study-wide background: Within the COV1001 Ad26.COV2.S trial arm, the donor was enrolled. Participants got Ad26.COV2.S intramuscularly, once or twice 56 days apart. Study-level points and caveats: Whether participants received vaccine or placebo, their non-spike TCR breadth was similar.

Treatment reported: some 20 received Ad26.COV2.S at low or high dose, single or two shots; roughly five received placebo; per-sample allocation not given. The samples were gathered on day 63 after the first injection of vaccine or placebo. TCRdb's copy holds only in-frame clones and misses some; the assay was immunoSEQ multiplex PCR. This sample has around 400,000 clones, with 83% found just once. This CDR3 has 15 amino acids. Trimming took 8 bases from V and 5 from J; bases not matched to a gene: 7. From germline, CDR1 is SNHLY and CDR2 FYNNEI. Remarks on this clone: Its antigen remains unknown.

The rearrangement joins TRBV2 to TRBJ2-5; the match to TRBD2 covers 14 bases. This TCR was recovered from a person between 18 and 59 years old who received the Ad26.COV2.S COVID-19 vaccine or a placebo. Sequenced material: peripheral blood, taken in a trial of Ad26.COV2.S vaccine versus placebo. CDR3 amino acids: CASEFRLAGGETQYF. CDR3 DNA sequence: TGTGCCAGCGAGTTCAGACTAGCGGGGGGGGAGACCCAGTACTTC. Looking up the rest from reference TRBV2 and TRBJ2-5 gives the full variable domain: EPEVTQTPSHQVTQMGQEVILRCVPISNHLYFYWYRQILGQKVEFLVSFYNNEISEKSEIFDDQFSVERPDGSNFTLKIRSTKLEDSAMYFCASEFRLAGGETQYFGPGTRLLVL.